This T cell receptor beta chain came from a study of T cell repertoires in cytomegalovirus infection. One entry per CDR3 protein results from TCRdb running MiXCR on the reads. The sample has about 47,000 distinct CDR3 sequences, around 21% seen once. This clonotype was recorded at least ten times. No antigen is known for it. V was shortened by 0 bases and J by 3 bases, with 12 bases between the two germline ends. The CDR3 covers 15 residues. The V gene's germline CDR1 is MNHEY and CDR2 SVGAGI. V usage is TRBV6-5 and J usage is TRBJ2-7; D gene unclear. The sequenced sample was CD8+ T cells from cultured PBMCs, obtained from culture after CMV antigen stimulation. The sequence was obtained from a human donor in good health (CMV status not recorded). Some clones in this sample may be carry-over from other donors' samples. The CDR3 bases are TGTGCCAGCAGTTACTCGAACCTCAACCGCTACGAGCAGTACTTC. Protein: CASSYSNLNRYEQYF.